This T cell receptor (beta chain) came from a study of OX40 agonist ivuxolimab in advanced cancers. Between the trimmed V and J ends, which lost 4 bases and 4 bases, there was a span of 13 bases. The V gene's germline CDR1 is SGHRS and CDR2 YFSETQ. The CDR3 sequence is 14 residues long. The table came from immunoSEQ multiplex PCR; TCRdb's copy has only in-frame clones and leaves some out. Here the sample spans about 69,000 clones, 65% to 80% being singletons. The chain couples TRBV5-1 to TRBJ2-3, with a possible D match to TRBD2 (6 bases). The origin of this receptor is an adult with an advanced solid tumor such as melanoma, head and neck, liver or kidney cancer. The sequences come from CD4+ or CD8+ T cells sorted from blood, collected in a trial of the OX40 agonist ivuxolimab. The CDR3 spells CASSRAWGADTQYF. The CDR3 region has the DNA TGCGCCAGCAGCCGGGCATGGGGGGCAGATACGCAGTATTTT.